Each of the 32 T cell receptor beta chains below was sequenced from the same sample in a study of shared clonotypes between healthy human individuals. Assay used: immunoSEQ multiplex PCR; TCRdb lists only in-frame clones, some missing. This table has 1,500,000 or so clones, roughly 95% appearing once. The sequenced sample was naive CD4+ T cells sorted from blood. Subset meaning: CD45RA+ positively selected. The source is a man younger than 45 in good health.

V is TRBV5-1 and J is TRBJ2-1; 7 nucleotides line up with TRBD2. Germline V lookup: CDR1 SGHRS, CDR2 YFSETQ. This CDR3 has 12 residues. The V gene end was trimmed by 1 base and the J gene end by 15 bases; junction bases not matched to a gene: 7. The CDR3 loop is CASSLLAGDTFF. The CDR3 DNA reads as TGCGCCAGCAGCTTGTTGGCGGGAGATACGTTCTTC. Variable domain in full (rest from reference TRBV5-1 and TRBJ2-1): KAGVTQTPRYLIKTRGQQVTLSCSPISGHRSVSWYQQTPGQGLQFLFEYFSETQRNKGNFPGRFSGRQFSNSRSEMNVSTLELGDSALYLCASSLLAGDTFFGPGTRLTVL.

The chain combines TRBV5-1 with TRBJ2-3; perhaps TRBD2 as D (6 bases). Between the trimmed V and J ends, which lost 0 bases and 3 bases, there was a span of 8 bases. The CDR3 has 14 residues. Per the germline V gene, CDR1 is SGHRS and CDR2 is YFSETQ. This CDR3 reads CASSLARETDTQYF. DNA of the CDR3: TGCGCCAGCAGCTTGGCTCGGGAGACAGATACGCAGTATTTT.

The V gene is TRBV5-1, the J gene TRBJ2-3; a possible D gene is TRBD2 (5 bases). This CDR3 comprises 14 residues. Germline values: CDR1 SGHRS, CDR2 YFSETQ. Trimming shortened V by 4 bases and J by 0 bases, and 9 bases separated the two germline ends. The CDR3 DNA is TGCGCCAGCAGCGTTGAGCGGAGCACAGATACGCAGTATTTT. It is translated as CASSVERSTDTQYF.

The count of this clone is one. The J gene is TRBJ1-2, the V gene TRBV9; 8 bases match TRBD1. CDR1 SGDLS and CDR2 YYNGEE come from the germline V gene. V was clipped by 4 bases and J by 4 bases; unmatched bases: 6. The CDR3 contains 14 residues. The CDR3 coding sequence is TGTGCCAGCAGCCCGGGACAGGTTTTCTATGGCTACACCTTC. Its protein is CASSPGQVFYGYTF.

The rearrangement joins TRBV6-1 to TRBJ2-7; no clear D gene. Germline V CDR1 and CDR2: MNHNS, SASEGT. Trimming removed 1 base from V and 4 bases from J, with 5 bases in between. The CDR3 runs to 12 residues. The CDR3 protein is CASSEVRYEQYF. The CDR3 region has the DNA TGTGCCAGCAGTGAAGTTAGATACGAGCAGTACTTC.

This clone has a single count. J is TRBJ2-1 and V is TRBV7-3; 13 nucleotides line up with TRBD2. With 4 bases clipped from V and 7 bases from J, the junction kept 7 bases outside the gene matches. The CDR3 runs 16 residues. The germline gives CDR1 SGHTA, CDR2 FQGTGA. CDR3 residues: CASSYIGLAGVNEQFF. The CDR3 bases are TGTGCCAGCAGCTACATCGGACTAGCGGGAGTAAATGAGCAGTTCTTC.

The V and J genes are TRBV5-1 and TRBJ2-2; 8 positions match TRBD1. The trim removed 0 bases at V and 4 bases at J, leaving 8 bases unmatched. The CDR3 loop spans 17 amino acids. Germline loops: CDR1 SGHRS, CDR2 YFSETQ. CDR3 sequence (DNA): TGCGCCAGCAGCTTGGGGCAGGGGGCAAGTCGCACCGGGGAGCTGTTTTTT. Translation gives CASSLGQGASRTGELFF.

The chain carries TRBV29-1 and TRBJ2-5; D may be TRBD2 (6 bases). V lost 4 bases and J lost 2, with 8 bases in between. Germline V gene sequence: CDR1 SQVTM, CDR2 ANQGSEA. The CDR3 runs to 12 residues. The chain's CDR3 is CSVARGQETQYF. The CDR3 DNA follows: TGCAGCGTTGCACGGGGGCAAGAGACCCAGTACTTC.

For this clone: Other DNA sequences in the sample encode the same CDR3. The rearrangement joins TRBV6-5 to TRBJ2-3, with TRBD2 identical over 9 bases. The germline CDR1 and CDR2 sequences are MNHEY and SVGAGI. The CDR3 runs to 15 residues. The V and J ends lost 5 bases and 0 bases, in that order; junction bases with no gene match: 3. The chain's CDR3 is CASSSTSGSTDTQYF. Here the CDR3 DNA reads TGTGCCAGCAGTAGTACTAGCGGGAGCACAGATACGCAGTATTTT.

The chain employs TRBV5-1 and TRBJ2-1; 7 nucleotides match TRBD2. This CDR3 is built from 15 residues. The V and J ends lost 0 bases and 5 bases, in that order; junction bases with no gene match: 5. CDR1 is SGHRS and CDR2 is YFSETQ in the germline V gene. Here the CDR3 DNA reads TGCGCCAGCAGCTTGGTACTAGCGAGCGACAATGAGCAGTTCTTC. Its protein product is CASSLVLASDNEQFF.

In DNA, the CDR3 is TGTGCCAGCAGTGCGGACAGGGGATCTGCAACTAATGAAAAACTGTTTTTT. It yields the protein CASSADRGSATNEKLFF. The gene calls are TRBV6-1 and TRBJ1-4; 9 nucleotides match TRBD1. The length of the CDR3 is 17 residues. Looked up from germline, CDR1 is MNHNS and CDR2 is SASEGT. The ends lost 4 bases at V and 0 bases at J; junction bases unmatched: 6.

The gene calls are TRBV5-1 and TRBJ1-1; 7 bases match TRBD1. This CDR3 contains 13 residues. The junction had 6 bases not matched to a gene; V was cut back by 4 bases and J by 6 bases. From germline, CDR1 is SGHRS and CDR2 YFSETQ. The DNA for the CDR3 is TGCGCCAGCAGCCTAGACAGGGCGGCTGAAGCTTTCTTT. Translation: CASSLDRAAEAFF.

The chain joins TRBV9 to TRBJ2-5; no firm D call. V lost 0 bases and J lost 2, with 17 bases in between. Germline CDR1 SGDLS, CDR2 YYNGEE. There are 17 residues in the CDR3. Here the CDR3 DNA reads TGTGCCAGCAGCGTAGCCGTCGCGGACCCAATACAAGAGACCCAGTACTTC. Translation gives CASSVAVADPIQETQYF. Drawing the rest from reference TRBV9 and TRBJ2-5, the complete variable domain is DSGVTQTPKHLITATGQRVTLRCSPRSGDLSVYWYQQSLDQGLQFLIQYYNGEERAKGNILERFSAQQFPDLHSELNLSSLELGDSALYFCASSVAVADPIQETQYFGPGTRLLVL.

V gene TRBV18 combines with J gene TRBJ2-5; D is unclear. From germline, CDR1 is KGHSH and CDR2 LQKENI. The V end lost 5 bases, the J end lost 2 bases, and 9 bases lay between the germline ends. This CDR3 is built from 13 residues. The CDR3 DNA sequence: TGTGCCAGCTCAGCGATAGGGCAAGAGACCCAGTACTTC. This sequence encodes CASSAIGQETQYF.

This chain joins TRBV12-5 and TRBJ2-3, with 10 bases identical to TRBD1. The V and J ends lost 5 bases and 4 bases, in that order; junction bases with no gene match: 9. The CDR3 is 16 amino acids. CDR1 LGHNT and CDR2 FRNRAP come from the germline V gene. In DNA form, the CDR3 reads TGTGCTAGTGGTCGATCCGGGACAGGGGTGGCAGATACGCAGTATTTT. This translates into CASGRSGTGVADTQYF.

Turning to this clone: Within the sample, other DNA sequences also encode this same CDR3. J is TRBJ2-1 and V is TRBV6-1, with TRBD1 matching 8 bases. V lost 6 bases, J lost 2 bases, and 6 bases stayed unmatched. Germline loops: CDR1 MNHNS, CDR2 SASEGT. This CDR3 spans 15 amino acids. This CDR3 is CASRKPGGAYNEQFF. CDR3 DNA: TGTGCCAGCAGGAAACCAGGGGGCGCCTACAATGAGCAGTTCTTC.

The J gene is TRBJ2-5, the V gene TRBV5-1; D uncertain. Trimming removed 0 bases from V and 5 bases from J, with 14 bases in between. Germline V gene data show CDR1 as SGHRS and CDR2 as YFSETQ. The CDR3 contains 15 residues. The CDR3 DNA reads as TGCGCCAGCAGCTTGGCACCCCTAGGAGTGGAGACCCAGTACTTC. The encoded protein is CASSLAPLGVETQYF.

This clone was seen once. The CDR3 DNA sequence: TGTGCCAGCAGTTACCCTAGCGGGTCTCAGTACTTC. It codes for CASSYPSGSQYF. The chain uses TRBV6-6 and TRBJ2-7; 8 positions agree with TRBD2. Germline V gene lookup returns CDR1 MNHNY and CDR2 SVGAGI (reference sequence). The CDR3 runs to 12 residues. Unmatched junction bases numbered 4, after V lost 2 bases and J lost 10 bases.

The J gene is TRBJ2-7, the V gene TRBV9, with a possible D match to TRBD2 (6 bases). With 0 bases removed from V and 2 bases from J, the gap between germline ends came to 15 bases. Looked up from germline, CDR1 is SGDLS and CDR2 is YYNGEE. This CDR3 comprises 16 residues. The CDR3 DNA follows: TGTGCCAGCAGCGTAGGGCGGAGGGGTGTCCCCTACGAGCAGTACTTC. Residues: CASSVGRRGVPYEQYF.

The chain couples TRBV30 to TRBJ1-4, with D possibly being TRBD1 (5 bases). CDR1 and CDR2 from the germline V gene are GTSNPN and SVGIG (reference sequence). Trimming cost V 0 bases and J 5 bases, with 16 bases left between them. This CDR3 region has 16 residues. The DNA of the CDR3 is TGTGCCTGGAGTGTGACGCTGGGGCGACGGAATGAAAAACTGTTTTTT. This encodes CAWSVTLGRRNEKLFF. Together with reference TRBV30 and TRBJ1-4, the CDR3 gives the full variable domain: SQTIHQWPATLVQPVGSPLSLECTVEGTSNPNLYWYRQAAGRGLQLLFYSVGIGQISSEVPQNLSASRPQDRQFILSSKKLLLSDSGFYLCAWSVTLGRRNEKLFFGSGTQLSVL.

This sequence joins TRBV5-1 and TRBJ1-4; tentatively, D is TRBD1 (5 bases). There are 14 residues in the CDR3. Germline V lookup: CDR1 SGHRS, CDR2 YFSETQ. V was shortened by 4 bases and J by 5 bases, with 12 bases between the two germline ends. The CDR3 protein is CASSPTAPNEKLFF. DNA for the CDR3: TGCGCCAGCAGCCCGACAGCACCCAATGAAAAACTGTTTTTT. Complete variable domain (other parts from reference TRBV5-1 and TRBJ1-4): KAGVTQTPRYLIKTRGQQVTLSCSPISGHRSVSWYQQTPGQGLQFLFEYFSETQRNKGNFPGRFSGRQFSNSRSEMNVSTLELGDSALYLCASSPTAPNEKLFFGSGTQLSVL.

This chain joins TRBV7-9 and TRBJ2-3, with 8 bases identical to TRBD1. CDR1 and CDR2 from the germline V gene are SEHNR and FQNEAQ (reference sequence). The CDR3 length is 15 residues. V was pared by 5 bases and J by 2 bases, with 6 bases of the junction left unmatched. The CDR3, as DNA: TGTGCCAGCAGCCCGTTGGACAGGGCCACAGATACGCAGTATTTT. It encodes CASSPLDRATDTQYF.

The chain has TRBV6-1 and TRBJ2-5; D uncertain. V was clipped by 3 bases and J by 12 bases, with 11 bases between them. CDR3 length: 11 residues. Germline loops: CDR1 MNHNS, CDR2 SASEGT. Here the CDR3 DNA reads TGTGCCAGCAGTGAGAAGCAGATGGAGTACTTC. Amino acid sequence: CASSEKQMEYF.

The CDR3 loop is CASSSPPWTGQETQYF. CDR3 coding DNA: TGTGCCAGCAGCTCGCCGCCGTGGACAGGTCAAGAGACCCAGTACTTC. The chain has TRBV7-8 and TRBJ2-5; TRBD1 matches at 7 bases. Germline values: CDR1 SGHVS, CDR2 FQNEAQ. Trimming removed 4 bases from V and 2 bases from J; junction bases left unmatched: 10. This CDR3 spans 16 amino acids. Together with reference TRBV7-8 and TRBJ2-5, the CDR3 gives the full variable domain: GAGVSQSPRYKVAKRGQDVALRCDPISGHVSLFWYQQALGQGPEFLTYFQNEAQLDKSGLPSDRFFAERPEGSVSTLKIQRTQQEDSAVYLCASSSPPWTGQETQYFGPGTRLLVL.

The V and J genes are TRBV5-4 and TRBJ2-5; weak D call: TRBD2 (6 bases). Per germline, CDR1 SGHNT and CDR2 YYREEE (reference sequence). Trimming removed 0 bases from V and 2 bases from J, with 11 bases in between. The length of the CDR3 is 15 residues. In nucleotides, the CDR3 is TGTGCCAGCAGCTTGGAGGGGAGGCTTCAAGAGACCCAGTACTTC. Translation: CASSLEGRLQETQYF.

This chain connects TRBV6-1 to TRBJ1-5, with TRBD1 matching over 8 bases. CDR3 length: 14 residues. From germline, CDR1 is MNHNS and CDR2 SASEGT. Trimming removed 8 bases from V and 4 bases from J; junction bases left unmatched: 7. The CDR3 region is CASRGTGLNQPQHF. In nucleotides, the CDR3 is TGTGCCAGCCGCGGGACAGGCCTTAATCAGCCCCAGCATTTT.

The chain employs TRBV5-4 and TRBJ2-5, with 15 bases matching TRBD2. CDR3 length equals 16 residues. V dropped 4 bases and J dropped 4; count of bases not matched to a gene: 5. The germline CDR1 and CDR2 sequences are SGHNT and YYREEE (reference sequence). CDR3 sequence reads: CASSLGTSGRTETQYF. The CDR3 region has the DNA TGTGCCAGCAGCCTCGGGACTAGCGGGAGGACAGAGACCCAGTACTTC.

The V gene is TRBV5-1, the J gene TRBJ2-7, with D uncertain. The CDR3 has 12 amino acids. Germline lookup yields CDR1 SGHRS and CDR2 YFSETQ. V was shortened by 4 bases and J by 0 bases, with 5 bases between the two germline ends. Here the CDR3 reads CASSPPSYEQYF. For the CDR3, the DNA is TGCGCCAGCAGCCCACCCTCCTACGAGCAGTACTTC.

In the case of this clone: Other DNA sequences in the same sample also yield this CDR3. This chain links TRBV5-1 with TRBJ1-4; TRBD1 is a possible D gene (5 bases). The V end was cut by 4 bases, the J end by 2 bases, with 12 bases between. The CDR3 runs 15 residues. CDR1 SGHRS and CDR2 YFSETQ come from the germline V gene. The CDR3 DNA reads as TGCGCCAGCAGCACGGGGGGTAGTACTAATGAAAAACTGTTTTTT. Amino acid sequence: CASSTGGSTNEKLFF.

The chain couples TRBV6-1 to TRBJ2-7, with TRBD2 identical over 8 bases. Per the germline V gene, CDR1 is MNHNS and CDR2 is SASEGT. V shed 0 bases, J shed 5 bases, and the junction held 6 bases outside the gene matches. CDR3 length: 15 amino acids. As DNA, the CDR3 is TGTGCCAGCAGTGAAGCGACAGCGGGGGTAGACGAGCAGTACTTC. It yields the protein CASSEATAGVDEQYF.

The chain links TRBV30 to TRBJ2-7; no definite D call. The length of the CDR3 is 12 residues. Between the trimmed V and J ends, which lost 4 bases and 0 bases, there was a span of 7 bases. Germline-derived CDR1 and CDR2 are GTSNPN and SVGIG (reference sequence). This chain's CDR3 is CAWTKGSYEQYF. CDR3 nucleotides: TGTGCCTGGACAAAGGGCTCCTACGAGCAGTACTTC. Looking up the rest from reference TRBV30 and TRBJ2-7 gives the full variable domain: SQTIHQWPATLVQPVGSPLSLECTVEGTSNPNLYWYRQAAGRGLQLLFYSVGIGQISSEVPQNLSASRPQDRQFILSSKKLLLSDSGFYLCAWTKGSYEQYFGPGTRLTVT.

V and J are TRBV5-6 and TRBJ1-5, with D hard to call. V was cut by 0 bases and J by 7 bases, with 11 bases left in between. The CDR3 runs 14 residues. Germline V gene data show CDR1 as SGHDT and CDR2 as YYEEEE. CDR3: CASSLGGGTQPQHF. Written as DNA, the CDR3 is TGTGCCAGCAGCTTGGGCGGCGGAACCCAGCCCCAGCATTTT.